A single sample is the source of the 20 T cell receptor beta chains below, sequenced in a study of control samples from healthy donors and cancer patients. Libraries were prepared by immunoSEQ multiplex PCR; TCRdb keeps only in-frame clonotypes and omits some of them. The top ten clones hold around 12% of a sample with fewer than 200,000 clones, about 90% of them seen once. Sequenced input: blood. The receptors were sampled from a man younger than 45 in good health.

This clone was detected once. This chain uses TRBV7-8 with TRBJ1-5; unclear D gene. The V end was cut by 5 bases, the J end by 4 bases, with 6 bases between. Germline V CDR1 and CDR2: SGHVS, FQNEAQ. CDR3 length: 12 amino acids. The CDR3 DNA reads TGTGCCAGCAGCCCCGGGAATCAGCCCCAGCATTTT. It is translated as CASSPGNQPQHF.

The V gene is TRBV15, the J gene TRBJ1-4; 8 bases are a match to TRBD1. The trim removed 3 bases at V and 8 bases at J, leaving 8 bases unmatched. The CDR3 loop spans 15 amino acids. In germline, CDR1 is LNHNV, CDR2 YYDKDF (reference sequence). CDR3 nucleotide sequence: TGTGCCACCAGCAGGGACAGGGTGGCTTCCGAAAAACTGTTTTTT. Translation gives CATSRDRVASEKLFF. The full variable domain, rest sourced from reference TRBV15 and TRBJ1-4, is DAMVIQNPRYQVTQFGKPVTLSCSQTLNHNVMYWYQQKSSQAPKLLFHYYDKDFNNEADTPDNFQSRRPNTSFCFLDIRSPGLGDTAMYLCATSRDRVASEKLFFGSGTQLSVL.

In this sample, this clone turned up once. The genes are TRBV28 and TRBJ2-5; D is tentatively TRBD1 or TRBD2 (5 bases each). This CDR3 contains 14 residues. Germline V lookup: CDR1 MDHEN, CDR2 SYDVKM. V was trimmed by 3 bases and J by 7 bases, leaving 15 bases between them. This chain's CDR3 is CASSLERPGGTQYF. The CDR3 DNA follows: TGTGCCAGCAGTTTGGAGCGGCCTGGGGGGACCCAGTACTTC.

This clone has more than one count but fewer than ten. The chain combines TRBV6-5 with TRBJ1-6, with D tentatively TRBD1 (6 bases). V was clipped by 5 bases and J by 9 bases, with 11 bases between them. This CDR3 is 13 amino acids long. CDR1 MNHEY and CDR2 SVGAGI come from the germline V gene. CDR3 in amino acids: CASSQGRGSPLHF. The CDR3 nucleotides are TGTGCCAGCAGTCAGGGGCGAGGTTCACCCCTCCACTTT.

The chain links TRBV7-9 to TRBJ2-3, with D possibly matching TRBD1 (7 bases). The length of the CDR3 is 19 residues. Germline V gives CDR1 SEHNR, CDR2 FQNEAQ (reference sequence). V dropped 4 bases and J dropped 6 bases, with 29 bases sitting between them. CDR3 in amino acids: CASSSPRGSRRGSFDTQYF. The CDR3 region has the DNA TGTGCCAGCAGCTCCCCCAGGGGGTCTCGGAGGGGCTCGTTCGATACGCAGTATTTT.

The chain is built from TRBV2 and TRBJ1-6; TRBD1 might be the D (5 bases). Deletions cut 6 bases from V and 8 bases from J, with 5 bases between. The CDR3 length is 11 residues. Germline V gene data show CDR1 as SNHLY and CDR2 as FYNNEI. The chain's CDR3 is CASRGDSPLHF. The CDR3 DNA reads TGTGCCAGCAGGGGGGATTCACCCCTCCACTTT.

This rearrangement joins TRBV5-4 to TRBJ2-3; possibly TRBD1 or TRBD2 for D (5 bases each). The germline V and J ends were trimmed by 4 bases and 2 bases, with 20 bases remaining between them. Germline V lookup: CDR1 SGHNT, CDR2 YYREEE (reference sequence). The CDR3 loop spans 17 amino acids. The CDR3 loop reads CASSPGHYGALTDTQYF. CDR3 DNA: TGTGCCAGCAGCCCCGGTCACTACGGGGCACTCACAGATACGCAGTATTTT.

The chain uses TRBV2 and TRBJ1-3; unclear D gene. Germline values: CDR1 SNHLY, CDR2 FYNNEI. V shed 4 bases and J shed 9 bases, with 13 bases lying between them. The CDR3 spans 13 residues. CDR3 region: CASSAGPGSTIYF. Here the CDR3 DNA reads TGTGCCAGCAGTGCAGGCCCCGGGAGCACCATATATTTT.

The V gene is TRBV12-3 or TRBV12-4, the J gene TRBJ2-7; TRBD1 is a possible D gene (5 bases). V was trimmed by 5 bases and J by 9 bases, leaving 14 bases between them. There are 12 residues in the CDR3. This CDR3 reads CASSLSVTGQYF. CDR3 nucleotide sequence: TGTGCCAGCAGTCTTTCCGTTACAGGGCAGTACTTC.

The V call is TRBV11-2, the J call TRBJ1-3; D gene unclear. The CDR3 loop spans 13 amino acids. Deletions cut 5 bases from V and 2 bases from J, with 7 bases between. Germline lookup yields CDR1 SGHAT and CDR2 FQNNGV. CDR3 region: CASSPSAGNTIYF. In DNA, the CDR3 is TGTGCCAGCAGCCCGAGTGCTGGAAACACCATATATTTT. The whole variable domain, filled in from reference TRBV11-2 and TRBJ1-3, reads EAGVAQSPRYKIIEKRQSVAFWCNPISGHATLYWYQQILGQGPKLLIQFQNNGVVDDSQLPKDRFSAERLKGVDSTLKIQPAKLEDSAVYLCASSPSAGNTIYFGEGSWLTVV.

The chain couples TRBV3-1 (or the pseudogene TRBV3-2) to TRBJ2-1; TRBD1 is a possible D gene (6 bases). The CDR3 extends over 16 amino acids. From germline, CDR1 is LGHDT and CDR2 YNNKEL (reference sequence). Trimming pared 1 base from V and 4 bases from J, leaving 14 bases between. The CDR3 DNA reads TGTGCCAGCAGCCAAGTTGGGGGCAGGGATTACAATGAGCAGTTCTTC. Its translation is CASSQVGGRDYNEQFF.

V gene TRBV4-2 combines with J gene TRBJ1-1; D not resolved. The V end lost 1 base, the J end lost 6 bases, and 9 bases lay between the germline ends. The CDR3 length is 13 residues. Germline CDR1 is LGHNA and CDR2 is YNFKEQ. CDR3 bases: TGTGCCAGCAGCCAAGCTTCAGGCCCTGAAGCTTTCTTT. Its translation is CASSQASGPEAFF.

The rearrangement links TRBV5-5 to TRBJ2-5; no reliable D call. Trimming shortened V by 2 bases and J by 3 bases, and 14 bases separated the two germline ends. The CDR3 spans 15 residues. Looked up from germline, CDR1 is SGHKS and CDR2 is YYEKEE (reference sequence). CDR3 amino acids: CASSFLLSREETQYF. CDR3 DNA: TGTGCCAGCAGCTTCCTCCTTAGCAGAGAAGAGACCCAGTACTTC. Full variable domain (remainder filled in from reference TRBV5-5 and TRBJ2-5): DAGVTQSPTHLIKTRGQQVTLRCSPISGHKSVSWYQQVLGQGPQFIFQYYEKEERGRGNFPDRFSARQFPNYSSELNVNALLLGDSALYLCASSFLLSREETQYFGPGTRLLVL.

The chain recombines TRBV6-5 with TRBJ2-2; unclear D gene. The V and J ends lost 1 base and 6 bases respectively, with 9 bases between them. The CDR3 runs 14 residues. Looked up from germline, CDR1 is MNHEY and CDR2 is SVGAGI. In DNA form, the CDR3 reads TGTGCCAGCAGTTACTTGCAATTCCCCGGGGAGCTGTTTTTT. This gives the protein CASSYLQFPGELFF.

The chain is built from TRBV24-1 and TRBJ2-3, with D unclear. Deletions cut 6 bases from V and 0 bases from J, with 6 bases between. The CDR3 covers 13 residues. Per germline, CDR1 KGHDR and CDR2 SFDVKD. The CDR3 here is CATSRGSTDTQYF. CDR3 nucleotide sequence: TGTGCCACCAGTCGCGGCAGCACAGATACGCAGTATTTT.

The rearrangement uses TRBV3-1 (or the pseudogene TRBV3-2) and TRBJ2-1; D perhaps matches TRBD2 (7 bases). V was clipped by 1 base and J by 10 bases, with 14 bases between them. The length of the CDR3 is 14 residues. The germline V gene has CDR1 LGHDT and CDR2 YNNKEL (reference sequence). The CDR3 DNA is TGTGCCAGCAGCCAAGTGGTAGGGGGGGAAGAGCAGTTCTTC. This encodes CASSQVVGGEEQFF.

Concerning this clone itself: One end of the junction does not line up with germline, which may come from a read error. The V gene is TRBV12-3 or TRBV12-4, the J gene TRBJ2-7; 10 bases match TRBD2. The CDR3 spans 13 residues. The CDR3 region is CASSLAGAHEQYF. The CDR3 DNA reads as TGTGCCAGCAGTCTAGCGGGAGCACACGAGCAGTACTTC.

J is TRBJ2-4 and V is TRBV11-2; 9 bases match TRBD1. The junction had 9 bases not matched to a gene; V was cut back by 0 bases and J by 6 bases. CDR1 and CDR2 from the germline V gene are SGHAT and FQNNGV. The CDR3 is 17 residues long. CDR3 loop: CASSLDLRQGDRNIQYF. In DNA form, the CDR3 reads TGTGCCAGCAGCTTAGACCTCAGACAGGGGGATCGAAACATTCAGTACTTC.

The chain carries TRBV18 and TRBJ2-3; D remains unclear. This CDR3 contains 13 residues. V was pared by 6 bases and J by 0 bases, with 7 bases between. Germline values: CDR1 KGHSH, CDR2 LQKENI. The CDR3 DNA reads as TGTGCCAGCTCGCCGACTAGCACAGATACGCAGTATTTT. Protein product: CASSPTSTDTQYF.

In regard to this clone: At one of its ends the junction is not consistent with the germline gene, which may arise from a read error. CDR3 region: CASSYSEDVSYGQYF. Written as DNA, the CDR3 is TGTGCCAGCAGTTACTCTGAAGACGTATCCTACGGGCAGTACTTC. V and J are TRBV6-5 and TRBJ2-7, with D unclear. CDR3 length: 15 residues. Germline lookup yields CDR1 MNHEY and CDR2 SVGAGI.